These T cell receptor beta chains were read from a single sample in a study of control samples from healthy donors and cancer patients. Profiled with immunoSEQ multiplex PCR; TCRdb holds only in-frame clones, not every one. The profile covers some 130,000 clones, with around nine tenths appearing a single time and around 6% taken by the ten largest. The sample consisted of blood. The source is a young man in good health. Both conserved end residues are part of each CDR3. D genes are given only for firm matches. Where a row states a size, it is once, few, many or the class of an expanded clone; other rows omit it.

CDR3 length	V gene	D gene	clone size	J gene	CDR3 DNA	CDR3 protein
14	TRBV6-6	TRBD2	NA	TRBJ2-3	TGTGCCAGCGGGTTAGCGGGGAGATCAGATACGCAGTATTTT	CASGLAGRSDTQYF
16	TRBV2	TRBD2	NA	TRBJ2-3	TGTGCCAGCCAGCGGGGATATTACTCTAGCACAGATACGCAGTATTTT	CASQRGYYSSTDTQYF
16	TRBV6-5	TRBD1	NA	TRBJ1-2	TGTGCCAGCAGTTACAAAACAGGGGTAACTAACTATGGCTACACCTTC	CASSYKTGVTNYGYTF
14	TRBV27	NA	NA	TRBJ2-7	TGTGCCAGCAGTTTAGATCCAGGATCCTACGAGCAGTACTTC	CASSLDPGSYEQYF
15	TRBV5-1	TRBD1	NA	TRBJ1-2	TGCGCCAGCAGCTTGGGTCAGGGGGCTAACTATGGCTACACCTTC	CASSLGQGANYGYTF
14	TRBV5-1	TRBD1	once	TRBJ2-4	TGCGCCAGCAGCCGACAGGGGGACAAAAACATTCAGTACTTC	CASSRQGDKNIQYF
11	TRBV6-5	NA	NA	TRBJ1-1	TGTGCCAGTTTCGTCGTGACTGAAGCTTTCTTT	CASFVVTEAFF
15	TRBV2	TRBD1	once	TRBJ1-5	TGTGCCAGCGGAAGGACAGGGGGCATAGATCAGCCCCAGCATTTT	CASGRTGGIDQPQHF
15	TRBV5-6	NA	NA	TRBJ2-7	TGTGCCAGCAGCCCCCTGTCTCGAGCGTTATCCGAGCAGTACTTC	CASSPLSRALSEQYF
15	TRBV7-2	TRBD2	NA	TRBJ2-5	TGTGCCAGCAGCTTAGAACAGCCCTGGGGGGGGTCCCAGTACTTC	CASSLEQPWGGSQYF
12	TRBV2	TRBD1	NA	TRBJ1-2	TGTGCCAGCAGTCGACAGGGAGTTGGCTACACCTTC	CASSRQGVGYTF
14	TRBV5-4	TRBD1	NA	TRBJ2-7	TGTGCCAGCAGCTTCGACAGGGCCTCCTACGAGCAGTACTTC	CASSFDRASYEQYF
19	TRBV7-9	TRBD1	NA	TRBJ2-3	TGTGCCAGCATCTCGACAGACAGGGGGCACATCACCCGTATGGATACGCAGTATTTT	CASISTDRGHITRMDTQYF
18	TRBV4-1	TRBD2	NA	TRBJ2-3	TGCGCCAGCAGCCAACAGGATTCGGCTAGCGGGACCACAGATACGCAGTATTTT	CASSQQDSASGTTDTQYF
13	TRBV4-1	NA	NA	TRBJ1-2	TGCGCCAGCAGCCAAGATAACGGGAGAAGCTACACCTTC	CASSQDNGRSYTF
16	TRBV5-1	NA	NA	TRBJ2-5	TGCGCCAGCAGCTTGAACGGTGGCGGGGCGGCAGAGACCCAGTACTTC	CASSLNGGGAAETQYF
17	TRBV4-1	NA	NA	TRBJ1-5	TGCGCCAGCAGCCAAGTGGGAAGAGGGGAACGCAATCAGCCCCAGCATTTT	CASSQVGRGERNQPQHF
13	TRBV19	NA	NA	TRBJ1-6	TGTGCCAGTAGATACGACAGCAATTCACCCCTCCACTTT	CASRYDSNSPLHF
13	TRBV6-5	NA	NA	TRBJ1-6	TGTGCCAGCAGTTACTCCCGTGATTCACCCCTCCACTTT	CASSYSRDSPLHF
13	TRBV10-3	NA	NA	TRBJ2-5	TGTGCCATCGGGACAGCGGGGGCAGAGACCCAGTACTTC	CAIGTAGAETQYF
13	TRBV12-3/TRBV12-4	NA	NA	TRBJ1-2	TGTGCCAGCAGTATTCAGGGGCACTATGGCTACACCTTC	CASSIQGHYGYTF
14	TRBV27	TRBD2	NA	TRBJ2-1	TGTGCCAGCAGTTTTGCGGGGGGCTACAATGAGCAGTTCTTC	CASSFAGGYNEQFF
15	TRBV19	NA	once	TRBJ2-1	TGTGCCAGTCATGATAGGGGGGTTTCCTACAATGAGCAGTTCTTC	CASHDRGVSYNEQFF
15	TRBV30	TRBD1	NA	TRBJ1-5	TGTGCCTGGAGTCCAGCGACAGGGGGCTTTCAGCCCCAGCATTTT	CAWSPATGGFQPQHF
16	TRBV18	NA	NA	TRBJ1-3	TGTGCCAGCTCACCCAATCAGGGAATCTCTGGAAACACCATATATTTT	CASSPNQGISGNTIYF
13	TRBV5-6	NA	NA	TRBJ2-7	TGTGCCAGCAGCTTGGCGCGCCTGGAGGAGCAGTACTTC	CASSLARLEEQYF
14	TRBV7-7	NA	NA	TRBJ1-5	TGTGCCAGCAGCGACCGGACTGGGGATCAGCCCCAGCATTTT	CASSDRTGDQPQHF
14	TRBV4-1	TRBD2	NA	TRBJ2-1	TGCGCCAGCAGCCAACCGGGGGGGCTCAATGAGCAGTTCTTC	CASSQPGGLNEQFF
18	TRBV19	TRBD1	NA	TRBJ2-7	TGTGCCAGTAGTACGAGGACAGGGGGCGATTTTCAGGGTTACGAGCAGTACTTC	CASSTRTGGDFQGYEQYF
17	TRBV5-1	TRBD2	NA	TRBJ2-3	TGCGCCAGCAGCTTGGCGCCAGCGGGGGGAATCGCAGATACGCAGTATTTT	CASSLAPAGGIADTQYF
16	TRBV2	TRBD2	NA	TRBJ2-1	TGTGCCAGCATCTCCCCGACTAGCGGGGGTGTCAAAGAGCAGTTCTTC	CASISPTSGGVKEQFF
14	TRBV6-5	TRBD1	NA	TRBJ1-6	TGTGCCAGCAGCCGGACAGGGACGAATTCACCCCTCCACTTT	CASSRTGTNSPLHF
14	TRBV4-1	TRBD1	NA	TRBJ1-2	TGCGCCAGCAGCCAAGTGGGACAGGGCCGGGGCTACACCTTC	CASSQVGQGRGYTF
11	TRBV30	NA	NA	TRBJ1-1	TGTGCCTGGAGTGTTGGTACTGAAGCTTTCTTT	CAWSVGTEAFF
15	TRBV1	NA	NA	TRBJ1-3	TGCACCAGCAGCCAAATCGGAGGGGGGAGAAACACCATATATTTT	CTSSQIGGGRNTIYF
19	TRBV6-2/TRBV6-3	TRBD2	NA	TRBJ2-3	TGTGCCAGCAGTTACGAGAATTTAGGACTAGCCCCCTTCACAGATACGCAGTATTTT	CASSYENLGLAPFTDTQYF
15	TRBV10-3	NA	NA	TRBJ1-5	TGTGCCATCAGTGAGCTGGCAGGCGACAATCAGCCCCAGCATTTT	CAISELAGDNQPQHF
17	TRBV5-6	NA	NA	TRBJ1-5	TGTGCCAGCAGCTTGGCCAAGGACACCTTCTCAGGGCAGCCCCAGCATTTT	CASSLAKDTFSGQPQHF
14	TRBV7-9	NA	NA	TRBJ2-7	TGTGCCAGCAGCTTAGTGGGGGAATCCTACGAGCAGTACTTC	CASSLVGESYEQYF
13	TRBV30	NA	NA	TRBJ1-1	TGTGCCTGGAGTTACAGCATGAACACTGAAGCTTTCTTT	CAWSYSMNTEAFF
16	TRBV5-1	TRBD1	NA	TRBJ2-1	TGCGCCAGCAGCTTGGGGGCAGGGGGCGCTTACAATGAGCAGTTCTTC	CASSLGAGGAYNEQFF